Here is one T cell receptor beta chain with its context. Its target is unknown. From germline, CDR1 is MNHNY and CDR2 SVGAGI (reference sequence). There are 13 residues in the CDR3. Trimming removed 1 base at V and 10 bases at J, with 10 bases between. Genomic DNA (around 2 micrograms) was obtained from cryopreserved PBMCs for construction of TCR beta libraries. The sample originates from a study of cytotoxic CD8 clonotypes in ibrutinib-treated CLL. Study overall: Averaging across samples gave approximately 250,000 productive templates and around 90,000 productive rearrangements.

Whole-study findings and limits: Clonality correlated strongly with circulating CD8+ T cells and exceeded age-matched healthy donors at baseline.

Some clones are missing from TCRdb's copy, which holds only in-frame ones; the method was immunoSEQ multiplex PCR. The data hold some 310,000 clones, with about 77% observed a single time. The receptor was derived from a human donor with chronic lymphocytic leukemia. The chain is built from TRBV6-6 and TRBJ2-2, with D unresolved. Sequenced here: PBMCs, sampled before ibrutinib treatment. The CDR3 DNA follows: TGTGCCAGCAGTTACTTCTACAATTTGGAGCTGTTTTTT. This gives the protein CASSYFYNLELFF.